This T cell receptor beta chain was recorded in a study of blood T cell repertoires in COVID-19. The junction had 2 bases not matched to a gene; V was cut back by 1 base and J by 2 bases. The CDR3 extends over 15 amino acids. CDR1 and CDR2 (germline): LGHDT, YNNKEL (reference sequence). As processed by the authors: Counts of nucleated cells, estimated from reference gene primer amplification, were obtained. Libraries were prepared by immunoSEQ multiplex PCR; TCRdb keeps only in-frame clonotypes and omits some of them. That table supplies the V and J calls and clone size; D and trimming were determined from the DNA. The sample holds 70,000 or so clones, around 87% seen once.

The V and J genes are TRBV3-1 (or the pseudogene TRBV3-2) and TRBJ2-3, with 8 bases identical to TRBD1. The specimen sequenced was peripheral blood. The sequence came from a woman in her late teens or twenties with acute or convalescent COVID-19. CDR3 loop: CASSQGTGYTDTQYF. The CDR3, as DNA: TGTGCCAGCAGCCAAGGGACAGGGTACACAGATACGCAGTATTTT.